Described below is a single T cell receptor beta chain sequence and its context. The sample belongs to a study of T cells after posttransplantation cyclophosphamide. Libraries were prepared by immunoSEQ multiplex PCR; TCRdb keeps only in-frame clonotypes and omits some of them. Found here are about 2,200 clones, 69% of them singletons; the top ten hold about 19%. The length of the CDR3 is 13 residues. V shed 3 bases and J shed 4 bases, with 9 bases lying between them. Germline V gives CDR1 LNHDA, CDR2 SQIVND (reference sequence). Busulfan-fludarabine conditioning, marrow transplant, and cyclophosphamide on days +3 and +4 were administered.

The input for sequencing was PBMCs, taken after allogeneic stem cell transplant with posttransplant cyclophosphamide. V gene TRBV19 combines with J gene TRBJ2-5; possibly TRBD1 for D (6 bases). The sequence derives from a male patient in his sixties who received an allogeneic stem cell transplant from a related donor and was CMV-positive. T cells may partly derive from the graft donor. As DNA, the CDR3 is TGTGCCAGTAGTATTCGCAGGGGAGAGACCCAGTACTTC. Translated: CASSIRRGETQYF.